The entry that follows covers one T cell receptor (beta chain) sequence. Its antigen is unknown. The CDR3 is made up of 13 amino acids. Between the trimmed V and J ends, which lost 2 bases and 1 base, there was a span of 6 bases. Germline CDR1 is MNHEY and CDR2 is SVGAGI. The data were taken from a study of T cells after yellow fever vaccination. Points from the study as a whole: Peaking on day 5 versus 15, the secondary response was faster but weaker.

As TCR cDNA was made by 5'RACE template switching, a universal primer site and UMIs were added. TCRdb itself ran the 5' RACE reads through MiXCR, one entry per CDR3 protein. Of about 580,000 distinct CDR3 sequences listed, roughly a sixth are singletons. The specimen was PBMCs, collected 5 days after the first yellow fever vaccination. This sequence was found in a man aged 18 to 30 who received the YFV17D yellow fever vaccine. This chain joins TRBV6-5 and TRBJ2-7; the D is unclear. The DNA of the CDR3 is TGTGCCAGCAGTTACCCTGGGTCCTACGAGCAGTACTTC. The encoded protein is CASSYPGSYEQYF.